Below, one T cell receptor (beta chain) is given with its context. Germline loops: CDR1 MNHNS, CDR2 SASEGT. The CDR3 covers 13 residues. V dropped 6 bases and J dropped 0 bases, with 3 bases sitting between them. PCR involved 60 Vbeta and 13 Jbeta primers. Generated by immunoSEQ multiplex PCR, the TCRdb table keeps only in-frame clones and is missing some. The profile covers 80,000 to 95,000 clones, with roughly two thirds appearing a single time and approximately 2.2% taken by the ten largest. The sample comes from a study of cytomegalovirus exposure and HLA in healthy donors. The receptor was derived from a human donor in good health. The J gene is TRBJ1-6, the V gene TRBV6-1; D unresolved. Sequencing was done on a sample of PBMCs. The CDR3 sequence: CASSGSYNSPLHF. The CDR3 DNA sequence: TGTGCCAGCAGCGGCTCCTATAATTCACCCCTCCACTTT.